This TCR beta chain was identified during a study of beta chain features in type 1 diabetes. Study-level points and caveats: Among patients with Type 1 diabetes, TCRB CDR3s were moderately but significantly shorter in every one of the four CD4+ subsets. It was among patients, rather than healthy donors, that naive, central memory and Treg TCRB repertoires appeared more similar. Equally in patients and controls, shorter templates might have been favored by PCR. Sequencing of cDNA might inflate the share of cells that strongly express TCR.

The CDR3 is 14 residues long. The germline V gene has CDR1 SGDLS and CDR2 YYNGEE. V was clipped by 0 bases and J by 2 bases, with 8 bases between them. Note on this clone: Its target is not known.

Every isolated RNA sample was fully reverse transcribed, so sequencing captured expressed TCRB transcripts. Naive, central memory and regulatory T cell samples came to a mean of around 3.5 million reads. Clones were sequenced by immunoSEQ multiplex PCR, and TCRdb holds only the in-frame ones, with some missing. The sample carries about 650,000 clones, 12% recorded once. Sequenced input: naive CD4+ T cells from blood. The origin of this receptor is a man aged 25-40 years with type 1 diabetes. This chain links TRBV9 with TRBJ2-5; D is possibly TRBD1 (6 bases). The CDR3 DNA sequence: TGTGCCAGCAGCGTAGCTACAGGGCAAGAGACCCAGTACTTC. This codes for CASSVATGQETQYF.